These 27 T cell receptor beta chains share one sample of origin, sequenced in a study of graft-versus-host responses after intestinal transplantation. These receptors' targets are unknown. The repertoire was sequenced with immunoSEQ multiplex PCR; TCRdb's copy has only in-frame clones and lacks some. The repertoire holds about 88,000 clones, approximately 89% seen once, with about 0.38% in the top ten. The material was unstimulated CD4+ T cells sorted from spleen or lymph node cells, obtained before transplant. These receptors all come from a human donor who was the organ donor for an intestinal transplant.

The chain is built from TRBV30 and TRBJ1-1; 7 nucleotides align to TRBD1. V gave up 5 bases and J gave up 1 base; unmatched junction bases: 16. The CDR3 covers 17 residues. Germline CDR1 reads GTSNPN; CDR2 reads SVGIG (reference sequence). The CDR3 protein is CAWLAGTESPKNTEAFF. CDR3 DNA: TGTGCCTGGCTGGCCGGGACAGAGAGTCCCAAGAACACTGAAGCTTTCTTT.

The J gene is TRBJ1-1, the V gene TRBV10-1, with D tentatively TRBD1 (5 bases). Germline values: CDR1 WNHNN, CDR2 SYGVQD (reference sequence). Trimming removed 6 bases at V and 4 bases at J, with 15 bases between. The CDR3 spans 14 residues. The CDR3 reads CASSDGPTATEAFF. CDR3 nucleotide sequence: TGCGCCAGCAGCGATGGCCCGACAGCCACTGAAGCTTTCTTT.

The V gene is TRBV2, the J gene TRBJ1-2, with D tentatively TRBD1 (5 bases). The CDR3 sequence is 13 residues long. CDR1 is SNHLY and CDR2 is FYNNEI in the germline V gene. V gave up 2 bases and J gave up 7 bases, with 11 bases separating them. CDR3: CASSERGFGGYTF. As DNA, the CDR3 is TGTGCCAGCAGTGAAAGGGGTTTCGGTGGCTACACCTTC.

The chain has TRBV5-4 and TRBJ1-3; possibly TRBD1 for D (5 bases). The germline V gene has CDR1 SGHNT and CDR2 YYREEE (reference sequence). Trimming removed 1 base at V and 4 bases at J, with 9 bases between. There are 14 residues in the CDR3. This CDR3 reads CASSLSGVGNTIYF. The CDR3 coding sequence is TGTGCCAGCAGCTTGTCGGGGGTCGGAAACACCATATATTTT.

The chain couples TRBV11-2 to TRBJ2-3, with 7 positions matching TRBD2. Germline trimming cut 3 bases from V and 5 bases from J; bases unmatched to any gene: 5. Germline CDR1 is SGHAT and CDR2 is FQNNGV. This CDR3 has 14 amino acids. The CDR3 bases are TGTGCCAGCAGCTTTAGTGGGGAGGGAGATACGCAGTATTTT. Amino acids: CASSFSGEGDTQYF.

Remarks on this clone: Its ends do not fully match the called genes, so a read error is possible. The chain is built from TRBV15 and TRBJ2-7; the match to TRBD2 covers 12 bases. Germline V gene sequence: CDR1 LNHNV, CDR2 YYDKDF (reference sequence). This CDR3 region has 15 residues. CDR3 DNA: TGTGCCATCAGCTCCCGGACTAGCGGGACCTACGAGCAGTACTTC. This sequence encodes CAISSRTSGTYEQYF.

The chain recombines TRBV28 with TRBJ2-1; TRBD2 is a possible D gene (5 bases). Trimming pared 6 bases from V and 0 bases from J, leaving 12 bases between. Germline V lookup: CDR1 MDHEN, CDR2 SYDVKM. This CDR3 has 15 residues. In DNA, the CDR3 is TGTGCCAGCAGACCAACGGGGAGCTCCTACAATGAGCAGTTCTTC. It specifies CASRPTGSSYNEQFF.

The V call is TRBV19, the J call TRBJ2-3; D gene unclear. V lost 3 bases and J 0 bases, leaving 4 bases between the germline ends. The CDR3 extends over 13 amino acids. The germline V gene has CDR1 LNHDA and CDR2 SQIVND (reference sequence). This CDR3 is CASSIPSTDTQYF. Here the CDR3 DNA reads TGTGCCAGTAGTATCCCGAGCACAGATACGCAGTATTTT.

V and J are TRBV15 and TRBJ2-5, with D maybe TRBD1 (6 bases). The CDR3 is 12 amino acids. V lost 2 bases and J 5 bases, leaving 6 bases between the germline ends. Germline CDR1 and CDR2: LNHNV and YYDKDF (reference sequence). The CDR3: CATSRRGETQYF. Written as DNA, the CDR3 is TGTGCCACCAGCAGAAGGGGGGAGACCCAGTACTTC.

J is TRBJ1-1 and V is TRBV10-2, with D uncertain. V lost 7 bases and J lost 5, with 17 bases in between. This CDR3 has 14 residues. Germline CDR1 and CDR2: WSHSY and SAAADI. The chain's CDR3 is CASMYWEGVTEAFF. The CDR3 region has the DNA TGCGCCAGCATGTATTGGGAGGGAGTAACTGAAGCTTTCTTT.

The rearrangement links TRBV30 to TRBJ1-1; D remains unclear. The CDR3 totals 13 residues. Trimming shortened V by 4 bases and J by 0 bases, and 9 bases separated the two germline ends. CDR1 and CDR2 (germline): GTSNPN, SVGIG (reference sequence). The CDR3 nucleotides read TGTGCCTGGATGGCGCAGGTGAACACTGAAGCTTTCTTT. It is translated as CAWMAQVNTEAFF.

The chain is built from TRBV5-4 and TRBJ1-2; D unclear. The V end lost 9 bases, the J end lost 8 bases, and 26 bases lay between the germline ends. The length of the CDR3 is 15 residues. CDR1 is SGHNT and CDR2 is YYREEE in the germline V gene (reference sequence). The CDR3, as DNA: TGTGCCACCCATCTGGTCACCCTCCCTACGCGCGGCTACACCTTC. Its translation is CATHLVTLPTRGYTF.

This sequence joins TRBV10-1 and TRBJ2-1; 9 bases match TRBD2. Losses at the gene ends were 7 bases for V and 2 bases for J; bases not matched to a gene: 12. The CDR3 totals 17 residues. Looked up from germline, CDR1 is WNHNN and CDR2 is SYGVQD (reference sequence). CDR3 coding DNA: TGCGCCAGCACTCAAATAGGACTAGCGACGACCTACAATGAGCAGTTCTTC. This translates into CASTQIGLATTYNEQFF.

CDR3 nucleotide sequence: TGTGCCTGGAGTCCCCGACAGGTTGGAGGAAGAGGGACCCAGTACTTC. Residues: CAWSPRQVGGRGTQYF. The chain uses TRBV30 and TRBJ2-5, with D tentatively TRBD1 (6 bases). CDR3 length equals 16 residues. CDR1 is GTSNPN and CDR2 is SVGIG in the germline V gene (reference sequence). Deletions cut 2 bases from V and 7 bases from J, with 23 bases between. Supplemented by reference TRBV30 and TRBJ2-5, the full variable domain reads SQTIHQWPATLVQPVGSPLSLECTVEGTSNPNLYWYRQAAGRGLQLLFYSVGIGQISSEVPQNLSASRPQDRQFILSSKKLLLSDSGFYLCAWSPRQVGGRGTQYFGPGTRLLVL.

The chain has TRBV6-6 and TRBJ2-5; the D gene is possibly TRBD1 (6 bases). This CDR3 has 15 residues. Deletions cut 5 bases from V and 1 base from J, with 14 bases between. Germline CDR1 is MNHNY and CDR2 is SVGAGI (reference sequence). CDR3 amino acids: CASSRYFRGQETQYF. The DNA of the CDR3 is TGTGCCAGCAGTAGATACTTCAGGGGCCAAGAGACCCAGTACTTC.

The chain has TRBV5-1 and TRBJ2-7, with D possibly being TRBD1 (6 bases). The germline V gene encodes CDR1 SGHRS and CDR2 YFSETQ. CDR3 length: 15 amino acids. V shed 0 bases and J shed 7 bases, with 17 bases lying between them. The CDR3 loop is CASSLVQGPSGEQYF. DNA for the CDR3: TGCGCCAGCAGCTTGGTACAGGGCCCTTCGGGGGAGCAGTACTTC.

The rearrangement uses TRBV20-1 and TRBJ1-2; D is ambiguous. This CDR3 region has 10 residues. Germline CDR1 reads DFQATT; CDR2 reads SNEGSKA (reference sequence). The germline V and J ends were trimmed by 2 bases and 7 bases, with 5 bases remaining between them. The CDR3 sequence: CSARQVGYTF. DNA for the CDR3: TGCAGTGCTAGACAGGTTGGCTACACCTTC.

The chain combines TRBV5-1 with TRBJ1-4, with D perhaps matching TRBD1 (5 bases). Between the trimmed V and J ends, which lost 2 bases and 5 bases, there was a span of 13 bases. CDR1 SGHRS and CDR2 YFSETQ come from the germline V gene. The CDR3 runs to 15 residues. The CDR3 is CASSLERGFNEKLFF. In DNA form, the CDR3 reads TGCGCCAGCAGCTTAGAAAGGGGCTTCAATGAAAAACTGTTTTTT.

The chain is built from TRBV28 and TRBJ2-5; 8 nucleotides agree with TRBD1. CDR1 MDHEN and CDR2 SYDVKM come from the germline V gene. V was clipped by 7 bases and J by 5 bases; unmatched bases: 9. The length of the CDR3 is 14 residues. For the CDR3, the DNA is TGTGCCAGCATGCAGGGGGCGGGACGGGAGACCCAGTACTTC. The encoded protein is CASMQGAGRETQYF.

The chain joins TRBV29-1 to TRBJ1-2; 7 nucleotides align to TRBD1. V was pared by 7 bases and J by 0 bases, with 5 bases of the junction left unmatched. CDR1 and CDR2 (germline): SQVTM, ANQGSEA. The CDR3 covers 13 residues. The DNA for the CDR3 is TGCAGCGCTCGGGACAGTACTAACTATGGCTACACCTTC. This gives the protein CSARDSTNYGYTF.

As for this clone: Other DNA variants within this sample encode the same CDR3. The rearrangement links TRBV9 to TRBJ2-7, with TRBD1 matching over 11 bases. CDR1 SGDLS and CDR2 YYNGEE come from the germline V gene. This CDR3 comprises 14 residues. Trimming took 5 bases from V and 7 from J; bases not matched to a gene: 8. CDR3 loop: CASSDGQGAGEQYF. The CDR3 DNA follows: TGTGCCAGCAGTGATGGACAGGGGGCGGGGGAGCAGTACTTC.

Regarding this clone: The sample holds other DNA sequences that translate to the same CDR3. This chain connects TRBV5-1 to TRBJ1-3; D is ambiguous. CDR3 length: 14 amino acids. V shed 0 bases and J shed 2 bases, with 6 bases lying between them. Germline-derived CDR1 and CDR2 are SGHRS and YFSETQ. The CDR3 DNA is TGCGCCAGCAGCTTGGGTGGGCCTGGAAACACCATATATTTT. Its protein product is CASSLGGPGNTIYF.

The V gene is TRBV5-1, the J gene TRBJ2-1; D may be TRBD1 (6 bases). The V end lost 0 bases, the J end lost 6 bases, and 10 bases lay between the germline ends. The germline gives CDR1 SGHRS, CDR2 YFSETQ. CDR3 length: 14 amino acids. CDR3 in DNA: TGCGCCAGCAGCTTGGGACAGGTAGGCAATGAGCAGTTCTTC. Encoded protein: CASSLGQVGNEQFF.

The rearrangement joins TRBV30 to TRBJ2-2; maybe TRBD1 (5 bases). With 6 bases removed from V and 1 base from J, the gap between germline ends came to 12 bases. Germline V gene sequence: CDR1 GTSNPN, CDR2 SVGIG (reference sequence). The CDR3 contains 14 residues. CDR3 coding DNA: TGTGCCTGCCGAAGGGGAAAGAACACCGGGGAGCTGTTTTTT. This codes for CACRRGKNTGELFF. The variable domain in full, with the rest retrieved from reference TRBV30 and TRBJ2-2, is SQTIHQWPATLVQPVGSPLSLECTVEGTSNPNLYWYRQAAGRGLQLLFYSVGIGQISSEVPQNLSASRPQDRQFILSSKKLLLSDSGFYLCACRRGKNTGELFFGEGSRLTVL.

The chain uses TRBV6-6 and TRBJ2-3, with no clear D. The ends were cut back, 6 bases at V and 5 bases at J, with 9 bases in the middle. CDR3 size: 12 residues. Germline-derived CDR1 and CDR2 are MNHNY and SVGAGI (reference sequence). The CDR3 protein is CASSPTEDTQYF. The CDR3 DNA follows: TGTGCCAGCAGCCCCACAGAAGATACGCAGTATTTT.

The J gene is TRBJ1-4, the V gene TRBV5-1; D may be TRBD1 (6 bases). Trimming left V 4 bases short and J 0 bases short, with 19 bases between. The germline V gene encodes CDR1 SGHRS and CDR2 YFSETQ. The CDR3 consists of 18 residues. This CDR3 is CASSQDRALLATNEKLFF. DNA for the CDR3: TGCGCCAGCAGCCAGGACAGAGCCTTGCTTGCAACTAATGAAAAACTGTTTTTT. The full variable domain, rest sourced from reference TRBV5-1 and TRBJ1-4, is KAGVTQTPRYLIKTRGQQVTLSCSPISGHRSVSWYQQTPGQGLQFLFEYFSETQRNKGNFPGRFSGRQFSNSRSEMNVSTLELGDSALYLCASSQDRALLATNEKLFFGSGTQLSVL.

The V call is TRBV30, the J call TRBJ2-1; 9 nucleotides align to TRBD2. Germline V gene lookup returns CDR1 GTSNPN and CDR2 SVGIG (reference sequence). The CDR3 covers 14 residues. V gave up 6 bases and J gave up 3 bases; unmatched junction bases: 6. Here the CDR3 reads CACLSGGFYNEQFF. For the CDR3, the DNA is TGTGCCTGCCTTAGCGGGGGTTTCTACAATGAGCAGTTCTTC.